This T cell receptor (beta chain) is drawn from a study of cytomegalovirus exposure and HLA in healthy donors (dated by TCRdb to 2015 to 2018). For the wider study: An earlier analysis of approximately 550 of the donors reported 250 to 350 Gb of sequence data and roughly 110 million unique TCR beta sequences from 150 million to 200 million T cells. An early release covering some 640 HLA-typed donors comprised about 300 gigabases of sequencing data and some 79 million unique TCR sequences. Among the roughly 410 genotyped donors, under 90% belonged to the genetic ancestry cluster associated with self-reported Caucasian donors. The aim of the study was to test whether cataloging public T cell receptors could identify signatures of past pathogen exposure. The study used immunosequencing to profile the T cell repertoires of approximately 650 subjects and linked those repertoires to cytomegalovirus serostatus. Besides the first cohort of around 670 subjects, a separate validation cohort made up of roughly 120 different subjects was used. The study combined high-throughput TCR immunosequencing, statistical association of individual TCRs with disease status, and machine learning to predict cytomegalovirus infection status. In a later analysis, previously published TCR beta repertoires from 550 to 750 donors were re-analyzed and high-resolution HLA genotyping was added so that TCR occurrence patterns could be studied. In the later analysis, no new phenotypic data were used to find candidate immune exposures; instead, reliance was placed on TCR beta sequences and their occurrence across donors. An earlier analysis of some 600 of the donors applied high-throughput TCR beta sequencing to assess whether each TCR beta V gene segment acted as functional or pseudogenic. Donor age, sex, ethnicity and CMV serostatus were collected together with the repertoire data. A later genetic analysis used genome-wide SNP genotypes for about 60% of the roughly 700 donors, treating that subset as a discovery cohort. Every discovery cohort repertoire had been produced on one sequencing platform. HLA typing included class I and class II loci at four-digit resolution. The number of donors typed differed by locus, with 629-630 for A, B, C, DRB1 and DQB1, roughly 520 for DQA1, approximately 580 for DPA1, and over 400 for DPB1. Because of strong linkage in the cohort, a handful of DR-DQ haplotypes were treated as single units for association and clustering. Across roughly 420 genotyped donors of the cohort, an average of about 220,000 unique TCR beta nucleotide sequences per donor were sequenced, and roughly 18% of those sequences were non-productive.

The full study reports these points: Sequencing depth was assumed to be roughly uniform across donors in the presence/absence analyses, though that assumption may not hold. The only immune exposure information available for the cohort was CMV serostatus. In a later analysis, the rate of TCR association differed among HLA loci, with DRB1 alleles having the most associated TCRs and HLA-C alleles having the fewest. In the study, around 150 TCR beta chains were listed as associated with cytomegalovirus. It was suggested by the authors that the approach could potentially be generalized to other disease states and immunological phenotypes. When HLA alleles, especially DR and DQ, strongly co-occurred, TCR associations were difficult to assign to individual alleles. Correlated functional status among segregating V segments might be attributable to linkage disequilibrium, but an unknown experimental factor could not be ruled out. In this cohort, only TCR beta chains were sequenced, and detectable features were limited by the absence of alpha or paired-chain data. Broadly in line with IMGT annotations, most TCR beta V segments showed up in productive rearrangements about 90% or about 30% of the time in an earlier analysis of 450 to 750 of the donors. Most TCR sequences were observed very rarely across donors, whereas some public TCRs were present in many individuals. At a false discovery rate of 0.05, a later analysis linked about 16,000 TCR beta sequences to specific HLA alleles. A further reported finding was that TCR beta sequences accurately predicted the HLA-A and HLA-B alleles for most subjects in the first cohort. V-gene and J-gene trimming of TCR beta chains was associated with a missense DCLRE1C variant in a later genetic analysis, and the association was replicated in an independent cohort. The classifier was reported to diagnose cytomegalovirus status with high specificity and sensitivity in both the original and validation cohorts. Several of the top co-occurrence clusters appeared to be linked to parvovirus B19, influenza, CMV and Epstein-Barr virus, according to a later analysis. Because HLA typing was unavailable for some donors at each locus, only the typed subset was used in association tests. Most CMV-associated TCR beta chains appeared to be HLA-restricted in a later analysis, and the HLA associations seemed to be driven largely by CMV exposure. Because counts were too low, about 15 rarely observed V segments, including chromosome 9 orphons, were left out of the earlier analysis of over 550 of the donors. In vitro tests confirmed that a few of the cytomegalovirus-associated TCR beta chains recognize cytomegalovirus antigens. According to a later genetic analysis, donors in an Asian-associated ancestry cluster had fewer N-insertions in productive TCRs than the roughly 670-donor mean. A cluster of highly shared sequence variants was judged likely to be a technical artifact of the sequencing pipeline. In a later analysis, HLA-associated TCR beta chains were found to be more clonally expanded and to have lower generation probabilities than equally common non-associated chains. Some IMGT-functional V segments, including TRBV6-2 and TRBV6-3, could not be told apart with the 87-base-pair reads, so those segments were excluded.

The library was produced with the immunoSEQ multiplex PCR assay. A mixture of 60 forward primers for TCR Vbeta segments and 13 reverse primers for TCR Jbeta segments was used in the multiplex PCR. The CDR3 region of rearranged TCR beta genes was amplified from genomic DNA with a multiplex PCR assay. The Illumina HiSeq System was used to sequence the amplified TCR beta libraries as 87-base-pair reads. The authors' analysis ran thus. In a later analysis, some 80 million unique TCR beta chains were counted across the roughly 670 repertoires, and roughly 10 million of these chains were shared by at least two donors. Raw reads were error-corrected and collapsed into unique sequences by a nearest-neighbor algorithm in which closely related sequences were merged to remove PCR and sequencing errors. Alignment of CDR3 sequences to IMGT reference sequences was used to assign V, D and J gene segments. For a sequence to be retained, a match of at least six nucleotides to both a V gene segment and a J gene segment was required. Rearrangements were classified as productive when the CDR3 lacked stop codons and remained in frame with V and J, and all other rearrangements were classified as non-productive. CDR3 was defined according to IMGT convention as the region running from the second conserved V-encoded cysteine to the conserved J-encoded phenylalanine. The earlier analysis of approximately 500 of the donors excluded sequences that lacked an unambiguous match to a single V gene segment. In an earlier analysis of several hundred of the donors, V segments were called functional above 56.7% productive rearrangements and were called segregating when the between-donor standard deviation exceeded 5%. A statistical classification framework was built to diagnose cytomegalovirus status from the catalog of TCR beta chain sequences. In a later analysis, V and J genes were assigned by comparing TCR nucleotide sequences against IMGT/GENE-DB human TR gene sequences. In a later analysis, CDR3 sequences and most-parsimonious VDJ recombination scenarios were assigned using the TCRdist pipeline. A later analysis defined each TCR beta chain by its CDR3 amino acid sequence plus V-gene family, and excluded reads lacking a unique V-gene family. To address suspected cross-contamination and a sequencing artifact, a later analysis removed some 620 highly shared, low-generation-probability nucleotide sequences. For each public chain, a later analysis derived a clonal expansion index from normalized ranks of inferred template counts within each repertoire. In a later analysis, generation probabilities were computed with a VDJ recombination model fitted to out-of-frame rearrangements, and the resulting probabilities were checked against IGoR. In a later analysis, TCR-TCR, TCR-HLA and TCR-CMV co-occurrence was scored with hypergeometric tests, and a repertoire-size bias correction was applied to TCR pairs. False discovery rates were estimated in a later analysis by permuting HLA or CMV assignments 20 times. In a later analysis, co-occurring TCRs were grouped using DBSCAN, and TCRdist sequence similarity was added for clustering within HLA-allele-positive subsets. Repertoires with fewer than 30,000 or more than 120,000 public chains were left out of co-occurrence clustering, as were a handful of repertoires with anomalous nucleotide sharing. Drawn from immuneACCESS, this table holds only the in-frame rearrangements with V and J called that TCRdb kept. Clones are partly lost; checked studies trace under half to an unresolved V gene and leave the rest unexplained. V, J and clone size were drawn from that table, and D and trimming were deduced from the DNA. The sample table holds more than 200,000 clones, of which around 76% were seen once. The top ten clones comprise 4.5% to 7% of the sample.

The germline V gene encodes CDR1 SEHNR and CDR2 FQNEAQ (reference sequence). Trimming takes 1 base off V and 5 bases off J; junction bases not matched to a gene: 2. The CDR3 spans 16 residues, from the cysteine through the phenylalanine. Kept here is only the CDR3 DNA, which spans 48 bases and is read in frame from base 1. The cohort comprised approximately 700 healthy bone marrow donors. Cohort members were all nominally healthy when sampled, although unrecorded immune exposures were likely present. The donor was CMV seropositive and was included in the group of 250 to 300 seropositive cohort members. Every donor gave a peripheral blood sample, and the peripheral blood mononuclear cells from that sample were used for TCR beta sequencing. The Qiagen DNeasy Blood Extraction Kit was used to extract genomic DNA from the blood cell samples. To note about this clone: The target of this receptor is not known. Nothing much larger sits one base from this clone, and base qualities are not available.

The chain is encoded by TRBV7-9 joined to TRBJ2-1, with 13 central nucleotides matching TRBD2. The sample taken for sequencing was PBMCs. This clonotype was obtained from a man aged 40-55 years in good health and CMV-seropositive. The CDR3 loop reads CASSLVGLAGHNEQFF. The nucleotide sequence is given as TGTGCCAGCAGCTTAGTGGGACTAGCGGGGCACAATGAGCAGTTCTTC. When the CDR3 is completed using the reference TRBV7-9 and TRBJ2-1 genes on either side, the full variable domain is DTGVSQNPRHKITKRGQNVTFRCDPISEHNRLYWYRQTLGQGPEFLTYFQNEAQLEKSRLLSDRFSAERPKGSFSTLEIQRTEQGDSAMYLCASSLVGLAGHNEQFFGPGTRLTVL.